This TCR beta chain was captured in a study of blood T cell repertoires in COVID-19. Trimming cost V 4 bases and J 3 bases, with 12 bases left between them. The V gene's germline CDR1 is GTSNPN and CDR2 SVGIG (reference sequence). The CDR3 extends over 14 amino acids. Profiling relied on immunoSEQ multiplex PCR, and the TCRdb table lists in-frame clones only, not all of them. The profile shows 100,000 or so clones, 84% of them singletons. The sample holds a few counts of this clone. The TCR originated in a man between 65 and 85 years old with active or convalescent COVID-19. This sequence joins TRBV30 and TRBJ1-4; D remains ambiguous. The specimen was peripheral blood. CDR3 sequence (DNA): TGTGCCTGGACCGGAGGTCAGCCTAATGAAAAACTGTTTTTT. It encodes CAWTGGQPNEKLFF.